The 28 T cell receptor beta chains in this list originate from one sample, sequenced in a study of T cell responses to AZD1222 COVID-19 vaccine. Profiled with immunoSEQ multiplex PCR; TCRdb holds only in-frame clones, not every one. The repertoire includes about 140,000 clones, approximately 90% of them detected once, and approximately 2.8% sits in the top ten. The sample here was peripheral blood, taken on day 0 of AZD1222 vaccination. All receptors derive from an adult in good health.

The chain joins TRBV7-6 to TRBJ1-1, with TRBD1 identical over 10 bases. Looked up from germline, CDR1 is SGHVS and CDR2 is FNYEAQ. The CDR3 has 15 amino acids. V lost 5 bases and J lost 4; bases outside the gene matches: 7. CDR3 coding DNA: TGTGCCAGCAGCCCCGACAGGGGGCCTCGCACTGAAGCTTTCTTT. Protein product: CASSPDRGPRTEAFF.

The chain employs TRBV9 and TRBJ2-3; no clear D gene. The CDR3 runs 14 residues. Germline values: CDR1 SGDLS, CDR2 YYNGEE. Trimming removed 3 bases at V and 2 bases at J, with 10 bases between. CDR3 loop: CASSATGYTDTQYF. The DNA of the CDR3 is TGTGCCAGCAGCGCAACCGGGTACACAGATACGCAGTATTTT. The full variable domain, with the rest looked up from reference TRBV9 and TRBJ2-3, is DSGVTQTPKHLITATGQRVTLRCSPRSGDLSVYWYQQSLDQGLQFLIQYYNGEERAKGNILERFSAQQFPDLHSELNLSSLELGDSALYFCASSATGYTDTQYFGPGTRLTVL.

The chain joins TRBV10-3 to TRBJ2-1; 10 bases line up with TRBD2. The CDR3 runs to 15 residues. V trimming: 6 bases; J trimming: 1 base; junction bases outside the gene matches: 3. Germline CDR1 is ENHRY and CDR2 is SYGVKD. The CDR3 spells CAIRASGRSYNEQFF. CDR3 in DNA: TGTGCCATCAGGGCTAGCGGGAGATCCTACAATGAGCAGTTCTTC.

The chain links TRBV18 to TRBJ1-4; D not resolved. Trimming removed 4 bases at V and 0 bases at J, with 3 bases between. Per the germline V gene, CDR1 is KGHSH and CDR2 is LQKENI. This CDR3 is 13 amino acids long. The CDR3 loop reads CASSRSTNEKLFF. CDR3 DNA sequence: TGTGCCAGCTCACGGTCAACTAATGAAAAACTGTTTTTT.

This chain uses TRBV12-3 or TRBV12-4 with TRBJ2-7; D assignment may be TRBD1 or TRBD2 (5 bases each). There are 13 residues in the CDR3. With 5 bases removed from V and 11 bases from J, the gap between germline ends came to 19 bases. The CDR3 sequence: CASSPGTELMKYF. The CDR3 DNA reads as TGTGCCAGCAGTCCAGGGACGGAATTAATGAAGTACTTC.

The chain is built from TRBV4-2 and TRBJ2-7; TRBD2 matches at 10 bases. The CDR3 is 15 residues long. The germline gives CDR1 LGHNA, CDR2 YNFKEQ. The V gene end was trimmed by 1 base and the J gene end by 7 bases; junction bases not matched to a gene: 7. The CDR3 DNA follows: TGTGCCAGCAGCCAAGGGGGGGCTAGCGGGAGAGAGCAGTACTTC. Its protein is CASSQGGASGREQYF.

The gene calls are TRBV11-2 and TRBJ2-7; possible D gene TRBD1, 5 bases. CDR1 and CDR2 from the germline V gene are SGHAT and FQNNGV. The CDR3 extends over 14 amino acids. Deletions cut 3 bases from V and 4 bases from J, with 13 bases between. In DNA, the CDR3 is TGTGCCAGCAGCTTCAGCCGGACAAAATACGAGCAGTACTTC. Translating it yields CASSFSRTKYEQYF. The entire variable domain, with the rest obtained from reference TRBV11-2 and TRBJ2-7, is as follows: EAGVAQSPRYKIIEKRQSVAFWCNPISGHATLYWYQQILGQGPKLLIQFQNNGVVDDSQLPKDRFSAERLKGVDSTLKIQPAKLEDSAVYLCASSFSRTKYEQYFGPGTRLTVT.

The gene calls are TRBV6-5 and TRBJ1-2; 9 nucleotides align to TRBD1. Trimming at V came to 6 bases and at J to 8 bases, leaving 13 bases not matched to a gene. Germline-derived CDR1 and CDR2 are MNHEY and SVGAGI. This CDR3 has 15 amino acids. This CDR3 is CASRDPGQGLSGYTF. The CDR3 coding sequence is TGTGCCAGCAGAGATCCGGGACAGGGCCTCTCGGGCTACACCTTC.

The chain is built from TRBV3-1 (or the pseudogene TRBV3-2) and TRBJ2-2; 8 bases are a match to TRBD2. CDR3 length: 17 amino acids. The germline V gene encodes CDR1 LGHDT and CDR2 YNNKEL (reference sequence). J was trimmed by 5 bases and V by 6 bases; bases with no gene match: 14. The CDR3 spells CASSLLNGGGPTGELFF. CDR3 nucleotides: TGTGCCAGCAGTCTCCTCAACGGCGGGGGGCCGACCGGGGAGCTGTTTTTT.

The V gene is TRBV12-3 or TRBV12-4, the J gene TRBJ2-7; no firm D call. Trimming took off 3 bases at V and 4 bases at J, with 7 bases between the two ends. The CDR3 contains 12 residues. The CDR3 DNA reads TGTGCCAGCAGTTTGTATGCTTACGAGCAGTACTTC. Its translation: CASSLYAYEQYF.

CDR3 nucleotides: TGTGCCAGCAGCCAAGACTCGGGCAAAGAGACCCAGTACTTC. It is translated as CASSQDSGKETQYF. The chain links TRBV4-2 to TRBJ2-5; D is unclear. The germline CDR1 and CDR2 sequences are LGHNA and YNFKEQ. V lost 0 bases and J 3 bases, leaving 8 bases between the germline ends. The CDR3 length is 14 residues.

The rearrangement links TRBV19 to TRBJ2-1, with D possibly being TRBD2 (6 bases). CDR1 LNHDA and CDR2 SQIVND come from the germline V gene (reference sequence). Trimming pared 8 bases from V and 8 bases from J, leaving 10 bases between. The CDR3 is made up of 11 amino acids. CDR3 region: CASATSYEQFF. The CDR3 DNA reads TGTGCCAGTGCGACTAGTTATGAGCAGTTCTTC.

The chain is built from TRBV7-2 and TRBJ2-6, with D perhaps being TRBD1 or TRBD2 (7 bases each). Looked up from germline, CDR1 is SGHTA and CDR2 is FQGNSA. The CDR3 spans 17 residues. The V and J ends lost 4 bases and 2 bases respectively, with 15 bases between them. The CDR3 sequence: CASSSRGGSAGANVLTF. In DNA, the CDR3 is TGTGCCAGCAGCTCCAGGGGGGGTTCGGCTGGGGCCAACGTCCTGACTTTC.

The V gene is TRBV28, the J gene TRBJ1-5; tentative D call: TRBD1 (5 bases). CDR1 MDHEN and CDR2 SYDVKM come from the germline V gene. This CDR3 has 14 amino acids. V was cut by 3 bases and J by 7 bases, with 13 bases left in between. The CDR3 nucleotides read TGTGCCAGCAGTTTGAGTGGGGGGAAACAGCCCCAGCATTTT. Its translation: CASSLSGGKQPQHF.

The chain couples TRBV6-2 or TRBV6-3 to TRBJ1-1; 7 bases map to TRBD1. The CDR3 is made up of 14 amino acids. With V trimmed by 5 bases and J by 6 bases, 9 bases remained unmatched. The germline gives CDR1 MNHEY, CDR2 SVGEGT. The CDR3 DNA follows: TGTGCCAGCAGTACCTCCACAGGGGTTGCTGAAGCTTTCTTT. It encodes CASSTSTGVAEAFF.

This chain uses TRBV4-3 with TRBJ1-1; the D is unclear. Germline-derived CDR1 and CDR2 are LGHNA and YSLEER. CDR3 length: 14 amino acids. The V gene lost 6 bases and the J gene lost 0 bases, with 11 bases spanning the gap. CDR3 coding DNA: TGCGCCAGCAGTCCCACACTGATGAACACTGAAGCTTTCTTT. Amino acids: CASSPTLMNTEAFF.

This chain connects TRBV12-3 or TRBV12-4 to TRBJ2-7; maybe TRBD1 (5 bases). The V end lost 3 bases, the J end lost 6 bases, and 9 bases lay between the germline ends. CDR3 length: 12 amino acids. CDR3 sequence reads: CASSFRGSEQYF. The CDR3 nucleotides are TGTGCCAGCAGTTTTAGGGGTTCCGAGCAGTACTTC.

The chain carries TRBV7-3 and TRBJ1-2; D is uncertain. Germline lookup yields CDR1 SGHTA and CDR2 FQGTGA. CDR3 length: 13 residues. V lost 8 bases and J lost 4, with 14 bases in between. CDR3 in DNA: TGTGCCAGCGCTGTTCGGGGATTCTATGGCTACACCTTC. Protein: CASAVRGFYGYTF.

V and J are TRBV18 and TRBJ2-2, with D perhaps matching TRBD2 (6 bases). Germline loops: CDR1 KGHSH, CDR2 LQKENI. V lost 3 bases and J 3 bases, leaving 17 bases between the germline ends. The CDR3 has 17 amino acids. CDR3 sequence (DNA): TGTGCCAGCTCACCTATAACCGGGACTTCATACACCGGGGAGCTGTTTTTT. Protein sequence: CASSPITGTSYTGELFF.

J is TRBJ1-5 and V is TRBV6-2 or TRBV6-3; possible D gene TRBD1, 6 bases. This CDR3 region has 15 residues. V lost 4 bases, J lost 2 bases, and 12 bases lay in between. Germline lookup yields CDR1 MNHEY and CDR2 SVGEGT. CDR3 nucleotide sequence: TGTGCCAGCAGTTCTCGGGGGCTGGGCAATCAGCCCCAGCATTTT. Encoded protein: CASSSRGLGNQPQHF.

V gene TRBV15 combines with J gene TRBJ1-2; a possible D gene is TRBD1 (6 bases). Trimming removed 0 bases at V and 4 bases at J, with 12 bases between. This CDR3 region has 15 residues. CDR1 LNHNV and CDR2 YYDKDF come from the germline V gene (reference sequence). This chain's CDR3 is CATSRDGQPIYGYTF. CDR3 DNA: TGTGCCACCAGCAGAGATGGACAGCCGATCTATGGCTACACCTTC.

The V and J genes are TRBV14 and TRBJ2-6, with D hard to call. CDR3 size: 14 residues. Per germline, CDR1 SGHDN and CDR2 FVKESK. V was pared by 2 bases and J by 3 bases, with 5 bases between. The CDR3 sequence: CASSQSLGANVLTF. Here the CDR3 DNA reads TGTGCCAGCAGCCAATCCCTTGGGGCCAACGTCCTGACTTTC.

The chain couples TRBV6-2 or TRBV6-3 to TRBJ1-2; perhaps TRBD1 as D (5 bases). Trimming removed 2 bases from V and 4 bases from J, with 11 bases in between. The CDR3 spans 14 residues. Looked up from germline, CDR1 is MNHEY and CDR2 is SVGEGT. The CDR3 region is CASSYITDSYGYTF. For the CDR3, the DNA is TGTGCCAGCAGTTACATCACCGACAGCTATGGCTACACCTTC.

The chain recombines TRBV27 with TRBJ2-3; D is unclear. Between the trimmed V and J ends, which lost 2 bases and 11 bases, there was a span of 14 bases. Germline V gene data show CDR1 as MNHEY and CDR2 as SMNVEV (reference sequence). This CDR3 has 13 residues. CDR3: CASSLSRATGQYF. The CDR3 region has the DNA TGTGCCAGCAGTTTAAGTCGGGCCACGGGGCAGTATTTT.

The chain carries TRBV27 and TRBJ2-7; D ambiguous. This CDR3 spans 15 amino acids. Trimming left V 2 bases short and J 2 bases short, with 13 bases between. Germline V gives CDR1 MNHEY, CDR2 SMNVEV (reference sequence). The CDR3 reads CASSLMFGSPYEQYF. As DNA, the CDR3 is TGTGCCAGCAGTTTAATGTTCGGTTCCCCCTACGAGCAGTACTTC.

The chain has TRBV12-3 or TRBV12-4 and TRBJ2-7; possible D gene TRBD1, 5 bases. This CDR3 is 13 amino acids long. V lost 7 bases, J lost 0 bases, and 10 bases lay in between. The chain's CDR3 is CASTRGSSYEQYF. CDR3 in DNA: TGTGCCAGCACAAGGGGCAGCTCCTACGAGCAGTACTTC.

This clone occurred once. The chain employs TRBV19 and TRBJ2-7, with no clear D. Germline CDR1 is LNHDA and CDR2 is SQIVND (reference sequence). CDR3 length: 16 residues. Trimming removed 8 bases from V and 1 base from J, with 21 bases in between. As DNA, the CDR3 is TGTGCCAGTTCGACGATAGGACGGAAGGGATCCTACGAGCAGTACTTC. Amino acids: CASSTIGRKGSYEQYF.

The genes are TRBV5-1 and TRBJ2-6; 7 bases are shared with TRBD2. The CDR3 is made up of 18 amino acids. CDR1 and CDR2 (germline): SGHRS, YFSETQ. Trimming at V came to 3 bases and at J to 0 bases, leaving 9 bases not matched to a gene. CDR3 sequence reads: CASSWLPGGYSGANVLTF. DNA for the CDR3: TGCGCCAGCAGCTGGCTTCCCGGGGGGTACTCTGGGGCCAACGTCCTGACTTTC.